Below are 8 T cell receptor beta chains sequenced from a single sample in a study of T cells in Graves' hyperthyroidism and ophthalmopathy. Researchers took RNA transcripts and amplified the TCR beta CDR3 regions from them. Carried out on the TCR CDR3, a first-round RT-PCR used the HTBI primer set. One entry per CDR3 protein, called by TCRdb with MiXCR from the multiplex PCR reads. The sample includes around 690,000 distinct CDR3 sequences, around 15% of them seen just once. Material for sequencing was blood. These receptors all come from a man over 45 with Graves' hyperthyroidism.

The V gene is TRBV6-1, the J gene TRBJ2-5, with TRBD2 as a possible D gene (6 bases). The CDR3 runs 12 residues. The ends were cut back, 6 bases at V and 5 bases at J, with 10 bases in the middle. Germline V lookup: CDR1 MNHNS, CDR2 SASEGT. The CDR3 nucleotides are TGTGCCAGCAGACCGGGACTGGAGACCCAGTACTTC. Translating it yields CASRPGLETQYF.

This clonotype showed up many times. The rearrangement joins TRBV11-2 to TRBJ2-1, with 9 bases matching TRBD2. CDR1 SGHAT and CDR2 FQNNGV come from the germline V gene. The CDR3 is made up of 15 amino acids. Trimming removed 5 bases from V and 1 base from J; junction bases left unmatched: 3. The CDR3 coding sequence is TGTGCCAGCAGCGGCCTAGCGGGATCCTACAATGAGCAGTTCTTC. It codes for CASSGLAGSYNEQFF.

This clonotype was counted ten times or more. V and J are TRBV7-2 and TRBJ2-1; D not certain. Trimming cost V 4 bases and J 0 bases, with 10 bases left between them. The CDR3 is 15 residues long. Germline-derived CDR1 and CDR2 are SGHTA and FQGNSA. CDR3 sequence reads: CASSSSRSSYNEQFF. The CDR3 nucleotides read TGTGCCAGCAGCTCTTCACGGAGCTCCTACAATGAGCAGTTCTTC.

This clonotype was seen repeatedly, ten times or more. This chain links TRBV6-1 with TRBJ1-2; unclear D gene. This CDR3 comprises 15 residues. Trimming removed 5 bases from V and 2 bases from J, with 15 bases in between. Looked up from germline, CDR1 is MNHNS and CDR2 is SASEGT. Written as DNA, the CDR3 is TGTGCCAGCAGTCCCCCTGTAGGTGCAAACTATGGCTACACCTTC. This sequence encodes CASSPPVGANYGYTF.

This clonotype was detected ten times or more. This chain joins TRBV7-9 and TRBJ1-1; D is ambiguous. V lost 5 bases to trimming and J lost 6 bases, with 10 bases between them. The CDR3 covers 12 residues. Germline CDR1 and CDR2: SEHNR and FQNEAQ (reference sequence). The CDR3 region is CASSPGGSEAFF. CDR3 nucleotide sequence: TGTGCCAGCAGCCCCGGTGGGTCTGAAGCTTTCTTT.

This clonotype was detected many times. This chain links TRBV27 with TRBJ2-7, with 7 bases matching TRBD2. CDR3 length: 16 amino acids. V dropped 3 bases and J dropped 1; count of bases not matched to a gene: 9. Germline V lookup: CDR1 MNHEY, CDR2 SMNVEV (reference sequence). The CDR3 here is CASSLRAGLGSYEQYF. CDR3 nucleotides: TGTGCCAGCAGTTTGCGAGCGGGGCTCGGGTCCTACGAGCAGTACTTC.

The V gene is TRBV20-1, the J gene TRBJ2-1; perhaps D is TRBD1 or TRBD2 (6 bases each). V was pared by 0 bases and J by 6 bases, with 12 bases between. CDR3 length: 14 residues. The V gene's germline CDR1 is DFQATT and CDR2 SNEGSKA (reference sequence). In DNA, the CDR3 is TGCAGTGCTAGAGATCGGGGGCGGACCAATGAGCAGTTCTTC. Its protein is CSARDRGRTNEQFF.

This clonotype occurred many times. The chain joins TRBV18 to TRBJ2-3, with TRBD2 matching over 9 bases. Germline CDR1 KGHSH, CDR2 LQKENI. This CDR3 is 14 amino acids long. V gave up 3 bases and J gave up 10 bases; unmatched junction bases: 8. CDR3 in DNA: TGTGCCAGCTCACCGCCAAGCGGGAGGTTCCCGCAGTATTTT. The encoded protein is CASSPPSGRFPQYF. Looking up the rest from reference TRBV18 and TRBJ2-3 gives the full variable domain: NAGVMQNPRHLVRRRGQEARLRCSPMKGHSHVYWYRQLPEEGLKFMVYLQKENIIDESGMPKERFSAEFPKEGPSILRIQQVVRGDSAAYFCASSPPSGRFPQYFGPGTRLTVL.